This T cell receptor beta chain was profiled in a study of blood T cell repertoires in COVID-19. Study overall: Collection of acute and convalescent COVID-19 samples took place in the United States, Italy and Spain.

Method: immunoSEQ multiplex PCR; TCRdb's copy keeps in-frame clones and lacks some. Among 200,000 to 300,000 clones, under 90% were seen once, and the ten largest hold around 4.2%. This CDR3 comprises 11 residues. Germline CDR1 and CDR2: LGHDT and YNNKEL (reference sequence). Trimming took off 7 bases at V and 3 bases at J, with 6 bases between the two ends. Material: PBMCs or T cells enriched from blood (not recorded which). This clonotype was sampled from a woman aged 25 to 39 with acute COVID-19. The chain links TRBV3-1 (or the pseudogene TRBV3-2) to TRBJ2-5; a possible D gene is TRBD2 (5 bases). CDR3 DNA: TGTGCCAGCATGGAGGAAGAGACCCAGTACTTC. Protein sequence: CASMEEETQYF.